This note documents a single T cell receptor (beta chain) sequence. Its antigen remains unknown. Patients sequenced had flow cytometry evidence of CD8+CD57+ cell expansion. At the time of blood sampling, patients had not yet received any therapy. This sample is part of a study of CD8+CD57+ T cells in acquired aplastic anemia. Study at large: When averaged, DNA from sorted CD4+ and CD8+ cells came to around 3.1 ug. Study-wide results and limits: Around 29 CD8+ CDR3 sequences were shared between patients and controls. Patients and controls were not found to differ significantly in CD8+ Simpson's diversity.

The CDR3 runs 12 residues. The germline CDR1 and CDR2 sequences are DFQATT and SNEGSKA (reference sequence). The germline V and J ends were trimmed by 5 bases and 7 bases, with 15 bases remaining between them. Genomic DNA served as template for TCR beta VDJ and CDR3 profiling. A single record per CDR3 protein comes from TCRdb applying MiXCR to the reads. The sample holds 150,000 or so distinct CDR3 sequences; roughly half are singletons and the top ten take about 12%. Sequencing was carried out using sorted CD4+, CD8+, or CD8+CD57+ T cells (not recorded which) from PBMCs. The gene calls are TRBV20-1 and TRBJ2-7; perhaps D is TRBD1 or TRBD2 (6 bases each). This TCR was recovered from a human donor with aplastic anemia. This chain's CDR3 is CSARPGADEQYF. CDR3 in DNA: TGCAGTGCTCGTCCGGGGGCGGATGAGCAGTACTTC.